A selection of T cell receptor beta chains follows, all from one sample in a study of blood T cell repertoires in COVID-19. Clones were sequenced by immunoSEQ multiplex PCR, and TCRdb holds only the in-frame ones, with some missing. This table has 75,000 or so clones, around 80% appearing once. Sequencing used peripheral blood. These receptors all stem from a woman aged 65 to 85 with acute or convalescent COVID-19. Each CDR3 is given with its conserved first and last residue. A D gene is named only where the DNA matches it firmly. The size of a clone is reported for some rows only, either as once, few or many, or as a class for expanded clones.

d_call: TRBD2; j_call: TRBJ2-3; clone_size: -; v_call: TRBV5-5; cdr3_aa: CASSIGPSGTDTQYF; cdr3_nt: TGTGCCAGCAGCATCGGGCCTAGCGGAACAGATACGCAGTATTTT
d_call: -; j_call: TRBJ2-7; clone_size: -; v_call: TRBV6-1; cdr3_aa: CASSERGTYEQYF; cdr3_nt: TGTGCCAGCAGTGAGAGAGGGACCTACGAGCAGTACTTC
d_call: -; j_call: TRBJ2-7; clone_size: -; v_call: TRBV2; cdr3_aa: CASSDNNYEQYF; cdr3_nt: TGTGCCAGCAGTGATAATAACTACGAGCAGTACTTC
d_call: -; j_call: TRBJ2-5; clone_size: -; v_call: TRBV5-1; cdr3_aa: CASSLQGIYETQYF; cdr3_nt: TGCGCCAGCAGCTTGCAGGGAATCTACGAGACCCAGTACTTC
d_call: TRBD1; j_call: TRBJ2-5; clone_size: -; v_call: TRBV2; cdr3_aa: CASRGRDRGSLYGLETQYF; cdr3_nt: TGTGCCAGCAGGGGGAGAGACAGGGGATCTCTTTACGGACTAGAGACCCAGTACTTC
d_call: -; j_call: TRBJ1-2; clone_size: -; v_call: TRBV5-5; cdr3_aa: CASSFNRDTRSYGYTF; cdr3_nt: TGTGCCAGCAGCTTCAACCGGGACACAAGGTCCTATGGCTACACCTTC
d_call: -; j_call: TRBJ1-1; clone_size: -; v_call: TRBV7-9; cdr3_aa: CASSLGSGMNTEAFF; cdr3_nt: TGTGCCAGCAGCTTAGGGAGCGGTATGAACACTGAAGCTTTCTTT
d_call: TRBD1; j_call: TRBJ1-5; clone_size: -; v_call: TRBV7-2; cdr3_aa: CASRPGTESNQPQHF; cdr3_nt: TGTGCCAGCAGACCCGGGACAGAGAGCAATCAGCCCCAGCATTTT
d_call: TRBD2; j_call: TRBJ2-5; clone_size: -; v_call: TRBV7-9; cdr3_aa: CASSARTSRQETQYF; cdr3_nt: TGTGCCAGCAGCGCCAGGACTAGCAGACAAGAGACCCAGTACTTC
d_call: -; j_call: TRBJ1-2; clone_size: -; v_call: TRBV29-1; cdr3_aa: CSVDWLADYGYTF; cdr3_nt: TGCAGCGTTGATTGGCTGGCGGACTATGGCTACACCTTC
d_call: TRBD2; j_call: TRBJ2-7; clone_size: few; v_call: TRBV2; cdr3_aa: CASRKGTSGRASGEQYF; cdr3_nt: TGTGCCAGCAGAAAGGGGACTAGCGGGAGGGCCTCGGGCGAGCAGTACTTC
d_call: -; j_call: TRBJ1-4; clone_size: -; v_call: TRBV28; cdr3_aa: CASTGNEKLFF; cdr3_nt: TGTGCCAGCACCGGTAATGAAAAACTGTTTTTT
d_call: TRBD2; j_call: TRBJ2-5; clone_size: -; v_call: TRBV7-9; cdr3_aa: CASSTSSGRAETQYF; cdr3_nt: TGTGCCAGCAGCACCTCTAGCGGGAGGGCTGAGACCCAGTACTTC
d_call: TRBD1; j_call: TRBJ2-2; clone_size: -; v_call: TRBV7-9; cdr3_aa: CASSWDRVATGELFF; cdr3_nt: TGTGCCAGCAGCTGGGACAGGGTAGCCACCGGGGAGCTGTTTTTT
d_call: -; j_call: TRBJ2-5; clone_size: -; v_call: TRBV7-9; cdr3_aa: CASSLVGGETQYF; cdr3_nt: TGTGCCAGCAGCTTAGTCGGCGGAGAGACCCAGTACTTC
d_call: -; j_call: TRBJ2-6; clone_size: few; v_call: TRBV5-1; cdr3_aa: CASSLAGAGANVLTF; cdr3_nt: TGCGCCAGCAGCTTGGCAGGGGCGGGGGCCAACGTCCTGACTTTC
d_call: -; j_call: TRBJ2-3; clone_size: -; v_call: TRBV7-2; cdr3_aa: CASSSRFGGTTDTQYF; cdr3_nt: TGTGCCAGCAGCTCAAGGTTCGGGGGAACCACAGATACGCAGTATTTT
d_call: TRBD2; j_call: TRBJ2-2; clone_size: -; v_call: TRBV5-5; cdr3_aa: CASSLRFGGGSAGELFF; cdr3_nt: TGTGCCAGCAGCTTAAGGTTCGGGGGAGGGAGCGCCGGGGAGCTGTTTTTT
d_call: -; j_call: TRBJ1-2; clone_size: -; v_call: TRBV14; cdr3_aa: CASSQDRGIISF; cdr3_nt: TGTGCCAGCAGCCAAGATCGCGGCATAATAAGTTTC
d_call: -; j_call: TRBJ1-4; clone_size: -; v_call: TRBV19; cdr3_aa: CASSMANATNEKLFF; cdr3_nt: TGTGCCAGTAGTATGGCCAATGCAACTAATGAAAAACTGTTTTTT
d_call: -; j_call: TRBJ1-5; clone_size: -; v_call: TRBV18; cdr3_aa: CASSPETASNQPQHF; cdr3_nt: TGTGCCAGCTCACCGGAGACAGCTAGCAATCAGCCCCAGCATTTT
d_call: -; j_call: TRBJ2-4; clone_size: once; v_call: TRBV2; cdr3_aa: CAGQTGAKNIQYF; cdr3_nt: TGTGCCGGACAAACTGGGGCCAAAAACATTCAGTACTTC
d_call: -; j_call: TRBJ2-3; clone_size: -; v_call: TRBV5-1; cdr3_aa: CASSWRPRASRDTQYF; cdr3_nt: TGCGCCAGCAGCTGGAGGCCCCGGGCCTCGCGAGATACGCAGTATTTT
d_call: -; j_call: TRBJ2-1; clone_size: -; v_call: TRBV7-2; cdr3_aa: CASSLARVYNEQFF; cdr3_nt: TGTGCCAGCAGCTTAGCCCGAGTCTACAATGAGCAGTTCTTC
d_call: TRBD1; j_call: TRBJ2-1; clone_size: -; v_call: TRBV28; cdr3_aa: CASSRTGGNEQFF; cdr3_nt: TGTGCCAGCAGTAGGACAGGGGGAAATGAGCAGTTCTTC
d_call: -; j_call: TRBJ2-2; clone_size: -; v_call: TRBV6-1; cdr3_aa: CASSELRTGELFF; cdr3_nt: TGTGCCAGCAGTGAATTGCGCACCGGGGAGCTGTTTTTT
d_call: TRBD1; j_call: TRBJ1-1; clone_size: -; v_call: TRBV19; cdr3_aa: CASTRDRRNTEAFF; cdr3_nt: TGTGCCAGTACCAGGGACAGGCGGAACACTGAAGCTTTCTTT
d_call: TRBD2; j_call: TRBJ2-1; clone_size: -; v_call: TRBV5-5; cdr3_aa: CASSFLAGAYNEQFF; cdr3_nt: TGTGCCAGCAGCTTTCTAGCGGGAGCCTACAATGAGCAGTTCTTC
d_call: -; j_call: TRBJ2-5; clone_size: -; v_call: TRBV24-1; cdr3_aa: CATSVSGTQETQYF; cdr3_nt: TGTGCCACCAGTGTTTCCGGGACACAAGAGACCCAGTACTTC
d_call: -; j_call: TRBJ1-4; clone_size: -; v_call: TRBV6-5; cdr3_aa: CASSYSGAAGEKLFF; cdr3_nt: TGTGCCAGCAGTTACTCTGGGGCCGCGGGAGAAAAACTGTTTTTT
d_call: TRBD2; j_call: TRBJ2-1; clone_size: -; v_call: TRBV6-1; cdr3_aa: CASSERLAGTGYNEQFF; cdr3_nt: TGTGCCAGCAGTGAACGACTAGCGGGAACGGGCTACAATGAGCAGTTCTTC
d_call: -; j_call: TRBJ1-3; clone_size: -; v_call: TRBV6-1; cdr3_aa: CASSEWAGDGNTIYF; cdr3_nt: TGTGCCAGCAGTGAATGGGCGGGTGATGGAAACACCATATATTTT
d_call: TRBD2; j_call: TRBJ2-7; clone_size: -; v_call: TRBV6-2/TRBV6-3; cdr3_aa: CASSYKWARREGYEQYF; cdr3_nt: TGTGCCAGCAGTTATAAATGGGCGAGGCGGGAGGGATACGAGCAGTACTTC
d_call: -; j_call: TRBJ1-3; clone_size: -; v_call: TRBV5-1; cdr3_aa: CASSLAGTLRGNTIYF; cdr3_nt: TGCGCCAGCAGCTTGGCCGGGACATTAAGGGGAAACACCATATATTTT
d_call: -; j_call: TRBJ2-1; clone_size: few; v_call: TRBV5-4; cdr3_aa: CASSSTTYNEQFF; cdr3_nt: TGTGCCAGCAGCTCGACTACCTACAATGAGCAGTTCTTC
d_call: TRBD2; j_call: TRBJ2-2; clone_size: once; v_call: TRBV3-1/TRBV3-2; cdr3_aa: CASSQVLAVGELFF; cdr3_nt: TGTGCCAGCAGCCAAGTCCTAGCGGTCGGGGAGCTGTTTTTT
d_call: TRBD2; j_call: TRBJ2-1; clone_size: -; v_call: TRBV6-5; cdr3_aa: CASSSSGINEQFF; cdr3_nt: TGTGCCAGCAGTTCGAGCGGGATCAATGAGCAGTTCTTC
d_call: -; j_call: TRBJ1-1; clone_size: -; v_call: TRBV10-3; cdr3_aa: CAIRRNTEAFF; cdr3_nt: TGTGCCATCAGGAGGAACACTGAAGCTTTCTTT
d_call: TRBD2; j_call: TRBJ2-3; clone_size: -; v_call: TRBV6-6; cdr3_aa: CASSYPPAGGTDTQYF; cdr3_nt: TGTGCCAGCAGTTACCCCCCAGCGGGAGGCACAGATACGCAGTATTTT
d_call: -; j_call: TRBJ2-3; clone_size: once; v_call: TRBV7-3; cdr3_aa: CASSLTLAGQSTQYF; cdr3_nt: TGTGCCAGCAGCTTAACGTTAGCCGGCCAGTCGACGCAGTATTTT
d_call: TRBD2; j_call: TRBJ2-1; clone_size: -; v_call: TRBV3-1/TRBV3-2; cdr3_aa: CASGRTSGHNEQFF; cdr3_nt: TGTGCCAGCGGGAGGACTAGCGGCCACAATGAGCAGTTCTTC
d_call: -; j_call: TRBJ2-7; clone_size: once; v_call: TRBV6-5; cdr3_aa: CASRLAEAYEQYF; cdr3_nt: TGTGCCAGCAGGTTAGCGGAAGCCTACGAGCAGTACTTC
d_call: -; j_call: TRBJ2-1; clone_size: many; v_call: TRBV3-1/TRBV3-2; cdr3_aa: CASSQDFGGPEQFF; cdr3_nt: TGTGCCAGCAGCCAAGATTTTGGGGGCCCTGAGCAGTTCTTC
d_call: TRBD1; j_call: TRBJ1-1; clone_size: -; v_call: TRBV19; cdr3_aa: CASSTTTAGGVAFF; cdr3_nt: TGTGCCAGTAGTACGACAACCGCAGGGGGAGTAGCTTTCTTT
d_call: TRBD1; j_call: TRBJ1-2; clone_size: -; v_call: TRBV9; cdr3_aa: CASSGPPGQDYGYTF; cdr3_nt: TGTGCCAGCAGCGGACCTCCGGGACAGGACTATGGCTACACCTTC
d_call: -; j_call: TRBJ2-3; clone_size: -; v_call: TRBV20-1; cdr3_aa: CSATKTDTQYF; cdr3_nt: TGCAGTGCTACCAAAACAGATACGCAGTATTTT
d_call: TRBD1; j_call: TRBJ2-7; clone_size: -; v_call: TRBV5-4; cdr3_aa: CASSSEGQGREQYF; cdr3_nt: TGTGCCAGCAGCTCTGAGGGACAGGGACGAGAGCAGTACTTC
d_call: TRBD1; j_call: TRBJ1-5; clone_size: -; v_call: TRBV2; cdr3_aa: CASRDRENQPQHF; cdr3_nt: TGTGCCAGCCGGGACAGAGAAAATCAGCCCCAGCATTTT
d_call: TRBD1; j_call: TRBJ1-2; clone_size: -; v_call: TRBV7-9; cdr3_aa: CASSFEQGNYGYTF; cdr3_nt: TGTGCCAGCAGCTTCGAACAGGGGAACTATGGCTACACCTTC
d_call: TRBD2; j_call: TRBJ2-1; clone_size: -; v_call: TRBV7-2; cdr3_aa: CASSWAGTSENNEQFF; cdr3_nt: TGTGCCAGCAGCTGGGCCGGGACTAGCGAGAACAATGAGCAGTTCTTC
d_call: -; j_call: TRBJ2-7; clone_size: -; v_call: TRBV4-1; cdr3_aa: CASSQETGSSSLGYF; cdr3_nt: TGCGCCAGCAGCCAAGAAACGGGATCTTCGTCTTTGGGGTACTTC
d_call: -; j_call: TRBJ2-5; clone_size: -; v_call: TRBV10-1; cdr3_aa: CASSDVSRGPNRETQYF; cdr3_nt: TGCGCCAGCAGTGATGTTTCTCGTGGGCCCAACAGGGAGACCCAGTACTTC